This T cell receptor (beta chain) was captured in a study of cytomegalovirus exposure and HLA in healthy donors. Study conclusions and caveats: While the bulk of TCR sequences proved rare, some public TCRs turned up in many donors.

CDR1 and CDR2 from the germline V gene are SQVTM and ANQGSEA. The CDR3 length is 11 residues. Deletions cut 0 bases from V and 10 bases from J, with 9 bases between. On this clone itself: The antigen is not known.

Sequencing was performed with immunoSEQ multiplex PCR; in TCRdb, only in-frame clones are kept and a portion is missing. The profile shows approximately 150,000 clones, 84% of them singletons. The sequence derives from a man under 40 in good health and CMV-seropositive. J is TRBJ1-1 and V is TRBV29-1, with D maybe TRBD1 (5 bases). The sample comprised PBMCs. The CDR3 nucleotides are TGCAGCGTTGAAGATGGGGGGTCAGCTTTCTTT. Translated, it gives CSVEDGGSAFF.